Listed here are 15 T cell receptor beta chains from one sample, sequenced in a study of blood T cell repertoires in COVID-19. Method: immunoSEQ multiplex PCR; TCRdb's copy keeps in-frame clones and lacks some. The sample has 97,000 or so clones, around 92% seen once. The sequenced sample was peripheral blood. The receptor source for this set is a man younger than 30 with acute or convalescent COVID-19.

The chain recombines TRBV6-6 with TRBJ1-4; D might be TRBD1 (5 bases). Deletions cut 3 bases from V and 8 bases from J, with 13 bases between. The germline CDR1 and CDR2 sequences are MNHNY and SVGAGI (reference sequence). The CDR3 extends over 14 amino acids. The CDR3 here is CASSYGASWEKLFF. CDR3 DNA: TGTGCCAGCAGTTATGGGGCCAGTTGGGAAAAACTGTTTTTT.

This clone was seen just once. The chain employs TRBV11-3 and TRBJ2-1, with D uncertain. The ends were cut back, 5 bases at V and 0 bases at J, with 5 bases in the middle. Germline V lookup: CDR1 SGHNT, CDR2 YENEEA. The CDR3 is 13 amino acids. CDR3 protein: CASSRSSYNEQFF. The CDR3 DNA reads TGTGCCAGCAGCCGTAGCTCCTACAATGAGCAGTTCTTC. Drawing the rest from reference TRBV11-3 and TRBJ2-1, the complete variable domain is EAGVVQSPRYKIIEKKQPVAFWCNPISGHNTLYWYLQNLGQGPELLIRYENEEAVDDSQLPKDRFSAERLKGVDSTLKIQPAELGDSAVYLCASSRSSYNEQFFGPGTRLTVL.

V gene TRBV4-2 combines with J gene TRBJ2-5; D is perhaps TRBD2 (5 bases). There are 15 residues in the CDR3. V was cut by 3 bases and J by 2 bases, with 13 bases left in between. CDR1 and CDR2 (germline): LGHNA, YNFKEQ. Written as DNA, the CDR3 is TGTGCCAGCAGCCAGGAGGACCATATACAAGAGACCCAGTACTTC. Its protein product is CASSQEDHIQETQYF.

The chain couples TRBV10-2 to TRBJ1-3; D uncertain. Per germline, CDR1 WSHSY and CDR2 SAAADI. This CDR3 comprises 13 residues. The V end lost 2 bases, the J end lost 2 bases, and 4 bases lay between the germline ends. The CDR3 region has the DNA TGCGCCAGCAGTGAGAAGCCTGGAAACACCATATATTTT. It translates to CASSEKPGNTIYF.

V usage is TRBV9 and J usage is TRBJ1-1; 12 bases fit TRBD1. This CDR3 comprises 17 residues. V dropped 4 bases and J dropped 1; count of bases not matched to a gene: 8. Germline CDR1 and CDR2: SGDLS and YYNGEE. The CDR3 loop is CASSWGQGAGGNTEAFF. The CDR3 bases are TGTGCCAGCAGCTGGGGACAGGGGGCTGGGGGGAACACTGAAGCTTTCTTT.

The rearrangement joins TRBV19 to TRBJ1-5; D is ambiguous. CDR1 and CDR2 from the germline V gene are LNHDA and SQIVND (reference sequence). The CDR3 has 13 amino acids. Trimming pared 7 bases from V and 2 bases from J, leaving 9 bases between. The CDR3 DNA reads TGTGCCAGTATGCGGATCGGCAATCAGCCCCAGCATTTT. Translation: CASMRIGNQPQHF.

The rearrangement uses TRBV7-9 and TRBJ1-1; D ambiguous. CDR1 is SEHNR, CDR2 FQNEAQ, per germline (reference sequence). Deletions cut 2 bases from V and 3 bases from J, with 10 bases between. The CDR3 extends over 14 amino acids. CDR3 nucleotide sequence: TGTGCCAGCAGCTTAATGAGTCGTGACACTGAAGCTTTCTTT. This sequence encodes CASSLMSRDTEAFF.

The J gene is TRBJ2-5, the V gene TRBV7-9; 7 nucleotides agree with TRBD1. CDR1 and CDR2 (germline): SEHNR, FQNEAQ (reference sequence). V gave up 1 base and J gave up 1 base; unmatched junction bases: 6. The CDR3 sequence is 16 residues long. The CDR3 protein is CASSLGDSPPQETQYF. CDR3 DNA sequence: TGTGCCAGCAGCTTAGGGGACAGTCCCCCCCAAGAGACCCAGTACTTC.

The count of this clone is one. This rearrangement joins TRBV5-1 to TRBJ2-3; 11 bases align to TRBD2. Germline CDR1 SGHRS, CDR2 YFSETQ. The J segment lost 5 bases and the V segment lost 4 bases, leaving 9 bases of the junction unmatched. CDR3 length: 16 amino acids. The DNA of the CDR3 is TGCGCCAGCAGCCCTCTTACTAGCGGGGGTTTAGATACGCAGTATTTT. This encodes CASSPLTSGGLDTQYF.

This chain connects TRBV18 to TRBJ1-2; D call uncertain. V was cut by 4 bases and J by 7 bases, with 22 bases left in between. The CDR3 loop spans 16 amino acids. Germline V gene data show CDR1 as KGHSH and CDR2 as LQKENI. The chain's CDR3 is CASSQNSEFSRSGYTF. The CDR3 DNA reads TGTGCCAGCTCACAGAATTCCGAATTCTCAAGGAGTGGCTACACCTTC.

Here the CDR3 reads CASSFQGAAEEKLFF. The CDR3 DNA reads TGTGCCAGCAGTTTCCAGGGGGCCGCTGAGGAAAAACTGTTTTTT. The J gene is TRBJ1-4, the V gene TRBV7-9; 8 bases match TRBD1. The CDR3 extends over 15 amino acids. V lost 6 bases, J lost 8 bases, and 11 bases stayed unmatched. Germline lookup yields CDR1 SEHNR and CDR2 FQNEAQ (reference sequence). The entire variable domain, with the rest obtained from reference TRBV7-9 and TRBJ1-4, is as follows: DTGVSQNPRHKITKRGQNVTFRCDPISEHNRLYWYRQTLGQGPEFLTYFQNEAQLEKSRLLSDRFSAERPKGSFSTLEIQRTEQGDSAMYLCASSFQGAAEEKLFFGSGTQLSVL.

The gene calls are TRBV4-2 and TRBJ1-4; 9 nucleotides agree with TRBD1. With V trimmed by 4 bases and J by 8 bases, 8 bases remained unmatched. The CDR3 loop spans 15 amino acids. Germline V CDR1 and CDR2: LGHNA, YNFKEQ. CDR3 sequence reads: CASSRSRDREEKLFF. The CDR3 DNA follows: TGTGCCAGCAGCCGGTCCCGGGACAGGGAAGAAAAACTGTTTTTT.

The V gene is TRBV27, the J gene TRBJ1-4; weak D call: TRBD1 (6 bases). The CDR3 is 15 amino acids. Germline assignment: CDR1 MNHEY and CDR2 SMNVEV (reference sequence). V was pared by 3 bases and J by 6 bases, with 14 bases between. The chain's CDR3 is CASSFGARTDEKLFF. DNA of the CDR3: TGTGCCAGCAGTTTTGGGGCGAGGACAGATGAAAAACTGTTTTTT.

The chain uses TRBV19 and TRBJ2-3; 7 nucleotides agree with TRBD2. The CDR3 runs to 14 residues. Looked up from germline, CDR1 is LNHDA and CDR2 is SQIVND (reference sequence). V shed 4 bases, J shed 5 bases, and the junction held 6 bases outside the gene matches. The CDR3, as DNA: TGTGCCAGTAGTAATCGACTAGCTCAAGATACGCAGTATTTT. Encoded protein: CASSNRLAQDTQYF.

CDR3 nucleotide sequence: TGTGCCAGCAGCTTAGTGCAGACAGATACGCAGTATTTT. Translation gives CASSLVQTDTQYF. J is TRBJ2-3 and V is TRBV11-3; D unresolved. The germline gives CDR1 SGHNT, CDR2 YENEEA. This CDR3 spans 13 amino acids. V lost 1 base and J 3 bases, leaving 5 bases between the germline ends.